This T cell receptor beta chain was documented in a study of siplizumab effects on memory and regulatory T cells. Points from the study as a whole: Naive-or-memory phenotypes were unassignable for roughly 75-97% of proliferating CD4+ or CD8+ clones.

As to this clone: Its specificity is unknown.

Data came from immunoSEQ multiplex PCR; TCRdb stores just in-frame clones and leaves some out. The sample lists about 120,000 clones, just over 90% occurring once. V lost 0 bases, J lost 5 bases, and 17 bases lay in between. The CDR3 is made up of 16 amino acids. Germline CDR1 SGDLS, CDR2 YYNGEE. Input material: non-Treg CD4+ T cells sorted from blood. The chain joins TRBV9 to TRBJ2-5; D possibly corresponds to TRBD1 (7 bases). This sequence was found in a human donor in good health. As DNA, the CDR3 is TGTGCCAGCAGCGTAGGAGGGGGGACAGTCGGCGAGACCCAGTACTTC. Protein: CASSVGGGTVGETQYF.